The following is a TCR beta chain sequence with its context. The CDR3 consists of 15 residues. CDR1 SEHNR and CDR2 FQNEAQ come from the germline V gene (reference sequence). V dropped 1 base and J dropped 5 bases, with 11 bases sitting between them. This entry belongs to a study of blood T cell repertoires in COVID-19. Clones were read by immunoSEQ multiplex PCR, and TCRdb kept only the in-frame ones, dropping some. The sample lists a few hundred thousand clones; more than 85% were seen once. The TCR originated in a man aged 40-55 years who had recovered from COVID-19. The gene calls are TRBV7-9 and TRBJ1-4, with no clear D. The sample taken for sequencing was PBMCs or T cells enriched from blood (not recorded which). The CDR3 sequence: CASSLGATFNEKLFF. CDR3 in DNA: TGTGCCAGCAGCTTAGGAGCAACCTTCAATGAAAAACTGTTTTTT.